Below, 23 T cell receptor beta chains from the same sample are listed, as sequenced in a study of blood T cell repertoires in COVID-19. Using immunoSEQ multiplex PCR, the repertoire was profiled, and TCRdb retains in-frame clones only, with some absent. Of some 83,000 clones listed, roughly 85% are singletons. The specimen was peripheral blood. The receptors stem from an elderly woman with active or convalescent COVID-19.

The chain carries TRBV7-2 and TRBJ2-1, with D possibly TRBD1 on 5 matching bases. The CDR3 loop spans 15 amino acids. The germline V and J ends were trimmed by 1 base and 6 bases, with 13 bases remaining between them. In germline, CDR1 is SGHTA, CDR2 FQGNSA. This chain's CDR3 is CASSLGSSQGNEQFF. The CDR3 nucleotides read TGTGCCAGCAGCTTAGGTAGTAGTCAGGGCAATGAGCAGTTCTTC.

This clone was observed a handful of times. The J gene is TRBJ2-2, the V gene TRBV6-2 or TRBV6-3; D remains ambiguous. Germline V lookup: CDR1 MNHEY, CDR2 SVGEGT. Trimming removed 0 bases at V and 2 bases at J, with 16 bases between. The CDR3 has 18 amino acids. The CDR3 nucleotides read TGTGCCAGCAGTTACTCGAAATTGACAAGCCTAAACACCGGGGAGCTGTTTTTT. It encodes CASSYSKLTSLNTGELFF.

The chain joins TRBV5-1 to TRBJ1-1; no definite D call. Germline CDR1 reads SGHRS; CDR2 reads YFSETQ. Trimming took 3 bases from V and 0 from J, leaving 9 bases between them. This CDR3 has 14 amino acids. This chain's CDR3 is CASSSTLMNTEAFF. CDR3 coding DNA: TGCGCCAGCAGCTCGACACTCATGAACACTGAAGCTTTCTTT.

This clone has only one observation. CDR3 nucleotide sequence: TGCGCCAGCAGCCTCCAGGGACTAGCGGGGGGGCTTAAAGAGACCCAGTACTTC. It codes for CASSLQGLAGGLKETQYF. V usage is TRBV4-1 and J usage is TRBJ2-5; 16 nucleotides agree with TRBD2. CDR3 size: 18 residues. J gave up 3 bases and V 4 bases, and 8 bases lay outside the gene matches. CDR1 and CDR2 from the germline V gene are MGHRA and YSYEKL.

This chain joins TRBV7-2 and TRBJ2-3; possible D gene TRBD1, 6 bases. The CDR3 is 14 amino acids. The ends were cut back, 5 bases at V and 4 bases at J, with 13 bases in the middle. CDR1 is SGHTA and CDR2 is FQGNSA in the germline V gene. Written as DNA, the CDR3 is TGTGCCAGCAGCCGCGACAGGTGGTCAGATACGCAGTATTTT. Its translation: CASSRDRWSDTQYF.

V is TRBV19 and J is TRBJ2-5; 7 bases are a match to TRBD2. Germline loops: CDR1 LNHDA, CDR2 SQIVND (reference sequence). The CDR3 runs to 16 residues. Losses at the gene ends were 4 bases for V and 3 bases for J; bases not matched to a gene: 11. The CDR3 region is CASSRRVGGAEETQYF. The DNA for the CDR3 is TGTGCCAGTAGTAGGCGCGTGGGAGGGGCGGAAGAGACCCAGTACTTC.

This chain links TRBV5-6 with TRBJ2-3; the D gene is possibly TRBD1 (6 bases). V was cut by 1 base and J by 1 base, with 10 bases left in between. CDR3 length equals 15 residues. Germline V gives CDR1 SGHDT, CDR2 YYEEEE. In nucleotides, the CDR3 is TGTGCCAGCAGCTTGAGGGGGACGGGCACAGATACGCAGTATTTT. Translation gives CASSLRGTGTDTQYF.

This chain links TRBV9 with TRBJ2-1; no firm D call. Trimming took off 0 bases at V and 4 bases at J, with 11 bases between the two ends. The CDR3 covers 15 residues. CDR1 and CDR2 (germline): SGDLS, YYNGEE. The chain's CDR3 is CASSVGVDWYNEQFF. For the CDR3, the DNA is TGTGCCAGCAGCGTAGGGGTAGACTGGTACAATGAGCAGTTCTTC.

This rearrangement joins TRBV6-6 to TRBJ2-3; 8 bases are a match to TRBD2. Germline CDR1 is MNHNY and CDR2 is SVGAGI (reference sequence). With 6 bases clipped from V and 5 bases from J, the junction kept 7 bases outside the gene matches. The CDR3 has 14 residues. This chain's CDR3 is CASRTKREGDTQYF. DNA for the CDR3: TGTGCCAGCAGGACGAAACGGGAGGGAGATACGCAGTATTTT.

The rearrangement uses TRBV12-3 or TRBV12-4 and TRBJ2-7, with D possibly TRBD2 on 6 matching bases. V lost 11 bases, J lost 0 bases, and 14 bases lay in between. The CDR3 is made up of 13 amino acids. The CDR3 DNA reads as TGTGCCCGAGGAGGGCAGCTCTCCTACGAGCAGTACTTC. It encodes CARGGQLSYEQYF.

This chain uses TRBV12-3 or TRBV12-4 with TRBJ1-1, with D unclear. Trimming stripped 2 bases from V and 5 bases from J, with 9 bases between. The CDR3 consists of 13 residues. The CDR3 loop is CASSLQFATEAFF. The CDR3 DNA sequence: TGTGCCAGCAGTTTACAGTTCGCAACTGAAGCTTTCTTT.

V and J are TRBV5-1 and TRBJ2-5; D might be TRBD2 (7 bases). The CDR3 contains 14 residues. V dropped 4 bases and J dropped 4 bases, with 14 bases sitting between them. Germline V gives CDR1 SGHRS, CDR2 YFSETQ. CDR3: CASSNRGAGETQYF. In DNA, the CDR3 is TGCGCCAGCAGCAACCGGGGGGCCGGAGAGACCCAGTACTTC.

This chain connects TRBV24-1 to TRBJ2-1; 8 bases match TRBD2. This CDR3 region has 16 residues. Germline V gives CDR1 KGHDR, CDR2 SFDVKD. With 1 base clipped from V and 5 bases from J, the junction kept 6 bases outside the gene matches. The CDR3 protein is CATSDFGRGAHNEQFF. The CDR3, as DNA: TGTGCCACCAGTGATTTTGGGCGGGGGGCCCACAATGAGCAGTTCTTC.

The rearrangement joins TRBV5-4 to TRBJ1-1, with D possibly TRBD1 on 5 matching bases. V gave up 4 bases and J gave up 6 bases, with 19 bases separating them. This CDR3 comprises 15 residues. The germline V gene encodes CDR1 SGHNT and CDR2 YYREEE (reference sequence). The CDR3 is CASSTLDTVNPEAFF. The CDR3 DNA reads as TGTGCCAGCAGCACCCTGGACACTGTCAACCCTGAAGCTTTCTTT.

This chain uses TRBV12-3 or TRBV12-4 with TRBJ2-1; 7 bases line up with TRBD1. The V and J ends lost 6 bases and 5 bases, in that order; junction bases with no gene match: 4. The CDR3 sequence is 13 residues long. The CDR3 DNA reads as TGTGCCAGCAGACCCGACAGGGACAATGAGCAGTTCTTC. Translated: CASRPDRDNEQFF.

The gene calls are TRBV7-8 and TRBJ2-3; D call uncertain. Trimming shortened V by 5 bases and J by 4 bases, and 10 bases separated the two germline ends. CDR3 size: 13 residues. Germline V gene lookup returns CDR1 SGHVS and CDR2 FQNEAQ. CDR3 residues: CASSPLRADTQYF. The DNA of the CDR3 is TGTGCCAGCAGCCCCCTCCGGGCAGATACGCAGTATTTT.

The rearrangement uses TRBV5-1 and TRBJ2-1, with 13 bases aligning to TRBD2. This CDR3 region has 21 residues. V lost 2 bases to trimming and J lost 0 bases; unmatched junction nucleotides: 14. The germline gives CDR1 SGHRS, CDR2 YFSETQ. The CDR3 coding sequence is TGCGCCAGCAGCTTCGGGACAGGTGGGACTAGCGGGGTCAGCTCCTACAATGAGCAGTTCTTC. It yields the protein CASSFGTGGTSGVSSYNEQFF.

This rearrangement joins TRBV7-3 to TRBJ2-6; D is possibly TRBD1 (5 bases). Trimming pared 2 bases from V and 4 bases from J, leaving 9 bases between. This CDR3 has 15 amino acids. CDR1 is SGHTA and CDR2 is FQGTGA in the germline V gene. The CDR3 protein is CASSLPGLGANVLTF. DNA of the CDR3: TGTGCCAGCAGCTTACCAGGGCTGGGGGCCAACGTCCTGACTTTC.

The V gene is TRBV5-1, the J gene TRBJ2-5; 8 nucleotides match TRBD2. From germline, CDR1 is SGHRS and CDR2 YFSETQ. V lost 0 bases, J lost 5 bases, and 3 bases stayed unmatched. There are 14 residues in the CDR3. The CDR3 is CASSLVAGYETQYF. The CDR3 bases are TGCGCCAGCAGCTTGGTAGCGGGATATGAGACCCAGTACTTC.

CDR3 nucleotide sequence: TGTGCCAGCTCATCAACCTCGGGACAGGGCTTCTATGGCTACACCTTC. This translates into CASSSTSGQGFYGYTF. This chain uses TRBV18 with TRBJ1-2; the match to TRBD1 covers 9 bases. The V segment lost 5 bases and the J segment 4 bases; nucleotides outside the gene matches: 11. This CDR3 has 16 amino acids. Germline assignment: CDR1 KGHSH and CDR2 LQKENI.

The chain combines TRBV5-6 with TRBJ2-3; perhaps TRBD1 as D (6 bases). This CDR3 comprises 16 residues. Trimming shortened V by 1 base and J by 0 bases, and 12 bases separated the two germline ends. From germline, CDR1 is SGHDT and CDR2 YYEEEE. CDR3 sequence: CASSLQGPSSTDTQYF. The CDR3 bases are TGTGCCAGCAGCTTGCAGGGGCCGTCTAGCACAGATACGCAGTATTTT.

This chain links TRBV3-1 (or the pseudogene TRBV3-2) with TRBJ2-3; a weak D match, TRBD2 (5 bases). CDR1 and CDR2 from the germline V gene are LGHDT and YNNKEL (reference sequence). This CDR3 is 13 amino acids long. Between the trimmed V and J ends, which lost 1 base and 11 bases, there was a span of 13 bases. CDR3: CASSQGSTGVQYF. Written as DNA, the CDR3 is TGTGCCAGCAGCCAAGGGTCTACCGGGGTGCAGTATTTT.

This sequence joins TRBV28 and TRBJ2-1; 9 bases map to TRBD1. With 5 bases clipped from V and 5 bases from J, the junction kept 7 bases outside the gene matches. The CDR3 totals 15 residues. Germline-derived CDR1 and CDR2 are MDHEN and SYDVKM. The CDR3 region has the DNA TGTGCCAGCAGTCCGCCGGGACAGGGCCACAATGAGCAGTTCTTC. It specifies CASSPPGQGHNEQFF. Full variable domain (outside the CDR3, taken from reference TRBV28 and TRBJ2-1): DVKVTQSSRYLVKRTGEKVFLECVQDMDHENMFWYRQDPGLGLRLIYFSYDVKMKEKGDIPEGYSVSREKKERFSLILESASTNQTSMYLCASSPPGQGHNEQFFGPGTRLTVL.